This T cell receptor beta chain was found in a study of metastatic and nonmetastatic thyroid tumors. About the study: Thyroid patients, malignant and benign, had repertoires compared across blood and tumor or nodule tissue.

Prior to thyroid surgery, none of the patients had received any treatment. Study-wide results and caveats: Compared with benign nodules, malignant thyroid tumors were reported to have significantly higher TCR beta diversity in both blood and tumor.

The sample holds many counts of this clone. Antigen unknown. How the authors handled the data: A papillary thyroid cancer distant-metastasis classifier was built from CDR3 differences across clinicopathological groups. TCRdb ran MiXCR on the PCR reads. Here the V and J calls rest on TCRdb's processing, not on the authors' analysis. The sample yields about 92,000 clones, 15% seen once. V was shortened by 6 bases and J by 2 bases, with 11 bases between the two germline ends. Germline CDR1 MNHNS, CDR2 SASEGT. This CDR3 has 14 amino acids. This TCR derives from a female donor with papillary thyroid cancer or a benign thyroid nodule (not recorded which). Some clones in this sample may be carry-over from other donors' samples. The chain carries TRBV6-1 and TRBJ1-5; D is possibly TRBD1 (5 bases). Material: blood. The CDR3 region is CASSLGTGNQPQHF. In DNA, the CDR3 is TGTGCCAGCAGCCTAGGGACGGGCAATCAGCCCCAGCATTTT.